The entry below describes one T cell receptor beta chain. This sample stems from a study of cytomegalovirus exposure and HLA in healthy donors. CDR1 is MNHNS, CDR2 SASEGT, per germline. Between the trimmed V and J ends, which lost 4 bases and 9 bases, there was a span of 16 bases. This CDR3 contains 14 residues. 60 Vbeta and 13 Jbeta primers were used in PCR. Original processing methods: In a later analysis, the count reached about 80 million unique TCR beta chains, with around 11 million shared. The table came from immunoSEQ multiplex PCR; TCRdb's copy has only in-frame clones and leaves some out. For V, J and clone size, that table is used; D and trimming come from the DNA. The table records 150,000 to 200,000 clones, more than 75% of them present only once.

The TCR comes from a woman in her 40s in good health and CMV-seronegative. The sequenced material came from PBMCs. The chain uses TRBV6-1 and TRBJ2-1; a possible D gene is TRBD2 (6 bases). The DNA of the CDR3 is TGTGCCAGCAGTGCCAGCGGGTACCTTGGTGAGCAGTTCTTC. Protein: CASSASGYLGEQFF.